These 29 T cell receptor beta chains were all obtained from the same sample, sequenced in a study of early T cells in non-severe SARS-CoV-2 infection. TCRdb itself ran the 5' RACE reads through MiXCR, one entry per CDR3 protein. This table holds around 80,000 distinct CDR3 sequences, less than 15% found once. Sequencing input: whole blood. These receptors were collected from an adult who was a healthcare worker with PCR-confirmed SARS-CoV-2 infection or an uninfected control (not recorded which).

The rearrangement joins TRBV11-3 to TRBJ2-1, with D perhaps matching TRBD1 (6 bases). Germline V gene lookup returns CDR1 SGHNT and CDR2 YENEEA. The CDR3 has 14 amino acids. Trimming removed 5 bases from V and 3 bases from J, with 11 bases in between. The CDR3 DNA reads as TGTGCCAGCAGCCAGGGGCCCAGCTACAATGAGCAGTTCTTC. Encoded protein: CASSQGPSYNEQFF.

The chain employs TRBV27 and TRBJ1-1; no definite D call. The CDR3 spans 14 residues. Trimming removed 3 bases at V and 4 bases at J, with 12 bases between. The germline gives CDR1 MNHEY, CDR2 SMNVEV (reference sequence). CDR3 loop: CASSFYGDGTEAFF. The CDR3 DNA reads TGTGCCAGCAGTTTCTACGGGGATGGCACTGAAGCTTTCTTT.

This clonotype was counted many times. The chain has TRBV5-1 and TRBJ2-7; 7 nucleotides agree with TRBD1. The CDR3 has 15 amino acids. J lost 2 bases, V lost 4 bases, and 9 bases had no gene match. Germline assignment: CDR1 SGHRS and CDR2 YFSETQ. As DNA, the CDR3 is TGCGCCAGCAGCCCCGAACAGGGGACCCCCTACGAGCAGTACTTC. Its protein is CASSPEQGTPYEQYF.

This chain joins TRBV28 and TRBJ2-7; no reliable D call. Trimming left V 8 bases short and J 2 bases short, with 10 bases between. Germline V CDR1 and CDR2: MDHEN, SYDVKM. This CDR3 has 12 amino acids. The DNA for the CDR3 is TGTGCCAGCGGATCTCGGCCCTACGAGCAGTACTTC. This sequence encodes CASGSRPYEQYF.

The chain combines TRBV15 with TRBJ1-4, with a weak D call TRBD1 (5 bases). The CDR3 length is 15 residues. CDR1 and CDR2 from the germline V gene are LNHNV and YYDKDF (reference sequence). Between the trimmed V and J ends, which lost 1 base and 7 bases, there was a span of 13 bases. The CDR3 reads CATSRVGGLSEKLFF. The CDR3 DNA reads TGTGCCACCAGCAGAGTCGGGGGACTAAGTGAAAAACTGTTTTTT.

This clonotype was counted many times. This chain links TRBV5-4 with TRBJ1-2, with unresolved D. This CDR3 is 14 amino acids long. Trimming left V 3 bases short and J 0 bases short, with 9 bases between. Germline V gene sequence: CDR1 SGHNT, CDR2 YYREEE (reference sequence). Here the CDR3 DNA reads TGTGCCAGCAGCTCACTAACACCTAACTATGGCTACACCTTC. It translates to CASSSLTPNYGYTF.

The chain combines TRBV20-1 with TRBJ1-1, with no clear D. Trimming took 3 bases from V and 8 from J, leaving 13 bases between them. Germline lookup yields CDR1 DFQATT and CDR2 SNEGSKA (reference sequence). The CDR3 length is 12 residues. This CDR3 is CSARMGIGEAFF. CDR3 nucleotide sequence: TGCAGTGCTAGGATGGGAATAGGCGAAGCTTTCTTT.

The chain uses TRBV30 and TRBJ1-1; no definite D call. V lost 4 bases and J lost 1, with 7 bases in between. The germline V gene encodes CDR1 GTSNPN and CDR2 SVGIG (reference sequence). The CDR3 contains 12 residues. As DNA, the CDR3 is TGTGCCTGGATGATCGGGAACACTGAAGCTTTCTTT. Protein sequence: CAWMIGNTEAFF.

The chain employs TRBV19 and TRBJ2-1; a possible D gene is TRBD1 (5 bases). Trimming left V 0 bases short and J 3 bases short, with 9 bases between. This CDR3 has 15 amino acids. Germline V gives CDR1 LNHDA, CDR2 SQIVND (reference sequence). The CDR3 bases are TGTGCCAGTAGTATAGAGGGGCACTTCTACAATGAGCAGTTCTTC. Protein sequence: CASSIEGHFYNEQFF.

This clonotype was found many times. The V call is TRBV3-1, the J call TRBJ2-1, with 8 bases aligning to TRBD2. Looked up from germline, CDR1 is LGHDT and CDR2 is YNNKEL (reference sequence). V shed 2 bases, J shed 7 bases, and the junction held 10 bases outside the gene matches. The CDR3 is 16 amino acids. CDR3 DNA sequence: TGTGCCAGCAGCCAATCCGGGACTAGATTTGTAAATGAGCAGTTCTTC. Translated, it gives CASSQSGTRFVNEQFF.

This chain links TRBV28 with TRBJ1-2; no reliable D call. Germline CDR1 and CDR2: MDHEN and SYDVKM. The length of the CDR3 is 10 residues. The V end lost 6 bases, the J end lost 8 bases, and 7 bases lay between the germline ends. The CDR3 bases are TGTGCCAGCAGACAACAGGGCTACACCTTC. Its protein is CASRQQGYTF.

This clonotype was seen repeatedly, ten times or more. The chain is built from TRBV19 and TRBJ2-2; perhaps D is TRBD1 or TRBD2 (5 bases each). V gave up 9 bases and J gave up 0 bases, with 11 bases separating them. This CDR3 comprises 14 residues. Germline loops: CDR1 LNHDA, CDR2 SQIVND (reference sequence). The CDR3: CASRDATNTGELFF. The CDR3 DNA follows: TGTGCCAGCCGGGACGCCACGAACACCGGGGAGCTGTTTTTT.

There are a few counts of this clonotype. This chain joins TRBV19 and TRBJ2-7; TRBD2 matches at 9 bases. Germline V gene sequence: CDR1 LNHDA, CDR2 SQIVND (reference sequence). CDR3 length: 15 residues. The junction had 10 bases not matched to a gene; V was cut back by 7 bases and J by 3 bases. The CDR3 DNA sequence: TGTGCCAGTACCCCGGGCGGGAGGGGCGACTACGAGCAGTACTTC. Its protein is CASTPGGRGDYEQYF.

This clonotype showed up just a few times. The J gene is TRBJ1-1, the V gene TRBV29-1; weak D call: TRBD1 (5 bases). Trimming shortened V by 7 bases and J by 3 bases, and 12 bases separated the two germline ends. The germline V gene encodes CDR1 SQVTM and CDR2 ANQGSEA. CDR3 size: 12 residues. The CDR3 DNA is TGCAGCGCCCACCCCAGGGACACTGAAGCTTTCTTT. Protein sequence: CSAHPRDTEAFF.

Only a few counts were recorded for this clonotype. The chain recombines TRBV5-1 with TRBJ1-4; TRBD1 is a possible D gene (5 bases). Germline V lookup: CDR1 SGHRS, CDR2 YFSETQ. V lost 4 bases to trimming and J lost 0 bases, with 16 bases between them. The CDR3 is made up of 17 amino acids. The CDR3, as DNA: TGCGCCAGCAGCCCGGCCGGTAGGGGTACAACTAATGAAAAACTGTTTTTT. It yields the protein CASSPAGRGTTNEKLFF. Based on the CDR3 plus reference TRBV5-1 and TRBJ1-4, the full variable domain is KAGVTQTPRYLIKTRGQQVTLSCSPISGHRSVSWYQQTPGQGLQFLFEYFSETQRNKGNFPGRFSGRQFSNSRSEMNVSTLELGDSALYLCASSPAGRGTTNEKLFFGSGTQLSVL.

This clonotype was seen a handful of times. V and J are TRBV9 and TRBJ1-3, with no clear D. This CDR3 spans 14 amino acids. Germline lookup yields CDR1 SGDLS and CDR2 YYNGEE. Trimming stripped 4 bases from V and 0 bases from J, with 8 bases between. This CDR3 reads CASSPFYSGNTIYF. The DNA of the CDR3 is TGTGCCAGCAGCCCCTTTTACTCTGGAAACACCATATATTTT.

The table lists this clonotype with many counts. The chain links TRBV18 to TRBJ1-6, with 7 positions matching TRBD1. J gave up 7 bases and V 1 base, and 4 bases lay outside the gene matches. Germline V gene data show CDR1 as KGHSH and CDR2 as LQKENI. The length of the CDR3 is 15 residues. The CDR3 coding sequence is TGTGCCAGCTCACCACTGACAGGGCCGAATTCACCCCTCCACTTT. Protein sequence: CASSPLTGPNSPLHF.

This clonotype was counted at least ten times. The CDR3 bases are TGCAGTGCCCCGCCAGGAGGGGTTCAAGAGACCCAGTACTTC. Protein sequence: CSAPPGGVQETQYF. J is TRBJ2-5 and V is TRBV20-1; TRBD2 might be the D (6 bases). In germline, CDR1 is DFQATT, CDR2 SNEGSKA (reference sequence). The CDR3 runs to 14 residues. The ends were cut back, 6 bases at V and 2 bases at J, with 16 bases in the middle.

This clonotype was observed at least ten times. The chain couples TRBV20-1 to TRBJ2-1; no clear D. The V end was cut by 3 bases, the J end by 3 bases, with 12 bases between. This CDR3 contains 14 residues. Germline V gives CDR1 DFQATT, CDR2 SNEGSKA (reference sequence). CDR3 sequence: CSARMRGSYNEQFF. CDR3 nucleotides: TGCAGTGCTAGGATGCGTGGTAGCTACAATGAGCAGTTCTTC.

This rearrangement joins TRBV5-1 to TRBJ1-1, with a possible D match to TRBD1 (6 bases). Trimming shortened V by 4 bases and J by 1 base, and 14 bases separated the two germline ends. This CDR3 has 15 residues. CDR1 is SGHRS and CDR2 is YFSETQ in the germline V gene. The CDR3 DNA is TGCGCCAGCAGCCTGCAGGGGACACCGAACACTGAAGCTTTCTTT. Protein product: CASSLQGTPNTEAFF.

This clonotype appeared a few times. This sequence joins TRBV7-8 and TRBJ2-3; 9 bases are a match to TRBD1. The V gene end was trimmed by 1 base and the J gene end by 3 bases; junction bases not matched to a gene: 2. This CDR3 region has 15 residues. Looked up from germline, CDR1 is SGHVS and CDR2 is FQNEAQ. CDR3 region: CASSLVGQGTDTQYF. CDR3 in DNA: TGTGCCAGCAGCTTAGTTGGACAGGGGACAGATACGCAGTATTTT. Filled out from reference TRBV7-8 and TRBJ2-3, the complete variable domain reads GAGVSQSPRYKVAKRGQDVALRCDPISGHVSLFWYQQALGQGPEFLTYFQNEAQLDKSGLPSDRFFAERPEGSVSTLKIQRTQQEDSAVYLCASSLVGQGTDTQYFGPGTRLTVL.

This sequence joins TRBV20-1 and TRBJ1-1; D ambiguous. CDR3 size: 13 residues. In germline, CDR1 is DFQATT, CDR2 SNEGSKA (reference sequence). The V end was cut by 6 bases, the J end by 0 bases, with 11 bases between. CDR3 in DNA: TGCAGTGCCAAGACTACAGTGAACACTGAAGCTTTCTTT. This translates into CSAKTTVNTEAFF.

With respect to this clonotype: A read error may account for a junction end that differs from germline. The chain links TRBV13 to TRBJ2-1; 12 bases match TRBD2. This CDR3 has 14 residues. CDR1 PRHDT and CDR2 FYEKMQ come from the germline V gene (reference sequence). The CDR3 loop is CASSVGLAGNEQFF. As DNA, the CDR3 is TGTGCCAGCAGCGTAGGACTAGCGGGGAATGAGCAGTTCTTC.

The table lists this clonotype with many counts. This rearrangement joins TRBV5-1 to TRBJ2-2; 9 bases agree with TRBD1. The CDR3 has 15 residues. The ends lost 7 bases at V and 8 bases at J; junction bases unmatched: 12. From germline, CDR1 is SGHRS and CDR2 YFSETQ. CDR3 in DNA: TGCGCCAGCGGCGGGACAGGGCCTGCGTTTGGGGAGCTGTTTTTT. Its translation is CASGGTGPAFGELFF. Full variable domain (remainder filled in from reference TRBV5-1 and TRBJ2-2): KAGVTQTPRYLIKTRGQQVTLSCSPISGHRSVSWYQQTPGQGLQFLFEYFSETQRNKGNFPGRFSGRQFSNSRSEMNVSTLELGDSALYLCASGGTGPAFGELFFGEGSRLTVL.

V gene TRBV30 combines with J gene TRBJ2-7; D unclear. CDR3 length: 12 amino acids. V was trimmed by 0 bases and J by 3 bases, leaving 6 bases between them. Germline lookup yields CDR1 GTSNPN and CDR2 SVGIG (reference sequence). CDR3 in amino acids: CAWSVVGYEQYF. CDR3 nucleotides: TGTGCCTGGAGTGTAGTGGGCTACGAGCAGTACTTC.

This clonotype was seen ten or more times. The rearrangement links TRBV3-1 to TRBJ2-1; 12 nucleotides line up with TRBD2. The CDR3 spans 18 residues. V lost 3 bases, J lost 7 bases, and 13 bases stayed unmatched. CDR1 and CDR2 (germline): LGHDT, YNNKEL (reference sequence). CDR3 in DNA: TGTGCCAGCAGCCATCTACTCACTAGCGGGGGGCAGAGGAATGAGCAGTTCTTC. Translation: CASSHLLTSGGQRNEQFF.

The rearrangement uses TRBV7-6 and TRBJ2-1; 7 nucleotides align to TRBD1. The CDR3 is 15 residues long. V lost 5 bases to trimming and J lost 2 bases; unmatched junction nucleotides: 6. Per germline, CDR1 SGHVS and CDR2 FNYEAQ. The CDR3 bases are TGTGCCAGCAGCCGAGGGACAGCGACCTACAATGAGCAGTTCTTC. It codes for CASSRGTATYNEQFF.

This clonotype has just a few counts. The chain is built from TRBV4-1 and TRBJ2-6; 7 bases map to TRBD1. The V gene's germline CDR1 is MGHRA and CDR2 YSYEKL. The trim removed 0 bases at V and 1 base at J, leaving 9 bases unmatched. This CDR3 comprises 19 residues. CDR3 nucleotide sequence: TGCGCCAGCAGCCAAGAAGACGACAGGGTGGTATCTGGGGCCAACGTCCTGACTTTC. Its translation: CASSQEDDRVVSGANVLTF.

This clonotype has more than one count but fewer than ten. The chain couples TRBV29-1 to TRBJ2-7; 9 bases align to TRBD1. The germline gives CDR1 SQVTM, CDR2 ANQGSEA. Trimming removed 7 bases from V and 2 bases from J; junction bases left unmatched: 9. The CDR3 extends over 14 amino acids. CDR3 nucleotide sequence: TGCAGCGCCGCGACTGGACAGGGGACCTACGAGCAGTACTTC. It codes for CSAATGQGTYEQYF.